Detailed here is one T cell receptor (beta chain). V was pared by 4 bases and J by 6 bases, with 7 bases between. There are 10 residues in the CDR3. Germline V lookup: CDR1 SQVTM, CDR2 ANQGSEA. TCRdb's table, derived via immunoSEQ multiplex PCR, lists solely in-frame clones and lacks some. The sample consists of fewer than 50,000 clones, less than 85% of them appearing once. This entry is derived from a study of T cell responses to AZD1222 COVID-19 vaccine. The material sequenced was peripheral blood, taken on day 0 of AZD1222 vaccination. The TCR originated in an adult in good health. The chain carries TRBV29-1 and TRBJ2-7; D is ambiguous. CDR3 loop: CSVGGPEQYF. CDR3 DNA sequence: TGCAGCGTTGGTGGTCCCGAGCAGTACTTC.